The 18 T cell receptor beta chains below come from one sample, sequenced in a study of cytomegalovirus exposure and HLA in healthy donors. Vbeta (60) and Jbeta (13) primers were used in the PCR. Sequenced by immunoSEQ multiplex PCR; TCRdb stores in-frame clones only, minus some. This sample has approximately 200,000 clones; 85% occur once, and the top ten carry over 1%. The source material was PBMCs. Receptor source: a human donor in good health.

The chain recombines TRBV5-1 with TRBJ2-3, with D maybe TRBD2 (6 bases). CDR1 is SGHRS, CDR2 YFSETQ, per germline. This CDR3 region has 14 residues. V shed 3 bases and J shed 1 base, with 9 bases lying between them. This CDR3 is CASSWASGTDTQYF. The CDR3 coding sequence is TGCGCCAGCAGCTGGGCTAGCGGCACAGATACGCAGTATTTT.

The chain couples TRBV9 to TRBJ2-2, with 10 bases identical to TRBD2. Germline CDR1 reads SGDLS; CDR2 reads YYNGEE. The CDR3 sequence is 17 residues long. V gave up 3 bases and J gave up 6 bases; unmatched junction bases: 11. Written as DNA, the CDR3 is TGTGCCAGCAGCGCTCACATAGGGCTAGCGGGAGCCGGGGAGCTGTTTTTT. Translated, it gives CASSAHIGLAGAGELFF.

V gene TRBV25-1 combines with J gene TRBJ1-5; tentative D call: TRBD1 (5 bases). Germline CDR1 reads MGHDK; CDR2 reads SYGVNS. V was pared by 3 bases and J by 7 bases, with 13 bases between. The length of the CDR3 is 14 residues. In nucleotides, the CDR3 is TGTGCCAGCAGTGAGGGAGGGGCGGGCCAGCCCCAGCATTTT. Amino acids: CASSEGGAGQPQHF. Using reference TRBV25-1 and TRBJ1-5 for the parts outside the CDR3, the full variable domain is EADIYQTPRYLVIGTGKKITLECSQTMGHDKMYWYQQDPGMELHLIHYSYGVNSTEKGDLSSESTVSRIRTEHFPLTLESARPSHTSQYLCASSEGGAGQPQHFGDGTRLSIL.

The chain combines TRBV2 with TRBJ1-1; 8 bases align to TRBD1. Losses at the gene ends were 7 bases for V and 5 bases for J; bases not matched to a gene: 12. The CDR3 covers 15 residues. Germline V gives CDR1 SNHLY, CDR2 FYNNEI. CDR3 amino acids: CASTILRGRNTEAFF. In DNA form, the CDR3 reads TGTGCCAGCACGATCCTCAGGGGGCGCAATACTGAAGCTTTCTTT.

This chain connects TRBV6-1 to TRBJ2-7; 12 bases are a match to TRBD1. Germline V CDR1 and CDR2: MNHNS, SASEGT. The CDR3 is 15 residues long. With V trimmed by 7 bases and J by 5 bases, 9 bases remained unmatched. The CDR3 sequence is CASNTLGTGGNEQYF. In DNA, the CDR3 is TGTGCCAGCAATACTCTTGGGACAGGGGGCAACGAGCAGTACTTC.

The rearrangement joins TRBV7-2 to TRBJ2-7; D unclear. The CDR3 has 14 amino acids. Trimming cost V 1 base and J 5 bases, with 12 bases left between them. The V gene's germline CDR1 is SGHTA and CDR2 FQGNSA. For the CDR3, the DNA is TGTGCCAGCAGCTTAGGCCCTACCCCCAACGAGCAGTACTTC. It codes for CASSLGPTPNEQYF.

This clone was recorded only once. The CDR3, as DNA: TGTGCCAGCACGGACAACGCCTACGAGCAGTACTTC. Translation: CASTDNAYEQYF. V and J are TRBV28 and TRBJ2-7, with D tentatively TRBD1 (5 bases). V lost 7 bases, J lost 2 bases, and 9 bases lay in between. The CDR3 spans 12 residues. Germline CDR1 and CDR2: MDHEN and SYDVKM. The whole variable domain, filled in from reference TRBV28 and TRBJ2-7, reads DVKVTQSSRYLVKRTGEKVFLECVQDMDHENMFWYRQDPGLGLRLIYFSYDVKMKEKGDIPEGYSVSREKKERFSLILESASTNQTSMYLCASTDNAYEQYFGPGTRLTVT.

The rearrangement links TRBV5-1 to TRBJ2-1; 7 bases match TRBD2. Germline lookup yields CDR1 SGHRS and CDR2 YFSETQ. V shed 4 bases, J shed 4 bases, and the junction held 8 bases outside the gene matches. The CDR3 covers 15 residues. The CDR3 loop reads CASSDGRETYNEQFF. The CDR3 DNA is TGCGCCAGCAGCGACGGGCGGGAGACGTACAATGAGCAGTTCTTC. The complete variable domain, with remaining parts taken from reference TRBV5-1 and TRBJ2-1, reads KAGVTQTPRYLIKTRGQQVTLSCSPISGHRSVSWYQQTPGQGLQFLFEYFSETQRNKGNFPGRFSGRQFSNSRSEMNVSTLELGDSALYLCASSDGRETYNEQFFGPGTRLTVL.

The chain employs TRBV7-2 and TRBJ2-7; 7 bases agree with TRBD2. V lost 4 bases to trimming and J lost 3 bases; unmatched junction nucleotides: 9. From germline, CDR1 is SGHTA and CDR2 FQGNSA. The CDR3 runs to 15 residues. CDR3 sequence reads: CASSSLAVHGYEQYF. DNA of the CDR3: TGTGCCAGCAGCTCCCTAGCGGTTCATGGCTACGAGCAGTACTTC.

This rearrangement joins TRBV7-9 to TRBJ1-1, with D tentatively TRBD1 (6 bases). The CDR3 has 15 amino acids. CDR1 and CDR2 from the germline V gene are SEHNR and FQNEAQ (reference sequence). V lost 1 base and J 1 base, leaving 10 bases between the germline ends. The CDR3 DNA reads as TGTGCCAGCAGCTTAGTGCAGGGGAGGAACACTGAAGCTTTCTTT. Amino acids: CASSLVQGRNTEAFF. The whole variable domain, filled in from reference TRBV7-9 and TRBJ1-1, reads DTGVSQNPRHKITKRGQNVTFRCDPISEHNRLYWYRQTLGQGPEFLTYFQNEAQLEKSRLLSDRFSAERPKGSFSTLEIQRTEQGDSAMYLCASSLVQGRNTEAFFGQGTRLTVV.

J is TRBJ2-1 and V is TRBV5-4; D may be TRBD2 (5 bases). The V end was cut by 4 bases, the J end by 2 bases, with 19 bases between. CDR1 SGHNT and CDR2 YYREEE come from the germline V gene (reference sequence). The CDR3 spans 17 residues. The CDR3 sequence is CASSKSPGKRTYNEQFF. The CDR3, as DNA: TGTGCCAGCAGCAAGTCGCCGGGGAAGAGGACCTACAATGAGCAGTTCTTC.

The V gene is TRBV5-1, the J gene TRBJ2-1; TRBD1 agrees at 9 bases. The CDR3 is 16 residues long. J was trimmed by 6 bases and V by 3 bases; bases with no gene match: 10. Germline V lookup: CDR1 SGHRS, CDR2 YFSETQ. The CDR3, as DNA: TGCGCCAGCAGCTCGGGACAGGGTCTGGTGCCCAATGAGCAGTTCTTC. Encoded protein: CASSSGQGLVPNEQFF.

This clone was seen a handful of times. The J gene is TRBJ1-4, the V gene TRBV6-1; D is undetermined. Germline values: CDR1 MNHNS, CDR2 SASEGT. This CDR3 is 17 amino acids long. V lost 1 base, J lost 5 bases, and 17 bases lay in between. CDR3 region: CASSEGWNRPLNEKLFF. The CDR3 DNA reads TGTGCCAGCAGTGAAGGTTGGAACAGACCTCTCAATGAAAAACTGTTTTTT.

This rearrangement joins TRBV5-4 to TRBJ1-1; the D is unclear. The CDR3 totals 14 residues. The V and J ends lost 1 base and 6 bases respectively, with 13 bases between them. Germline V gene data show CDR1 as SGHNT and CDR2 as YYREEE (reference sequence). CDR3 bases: TGTGCCAGCAGCTTGAAACACAGAGACCCTGAAGCTTTCTTT. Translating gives CASSLKHRDPEAFF.

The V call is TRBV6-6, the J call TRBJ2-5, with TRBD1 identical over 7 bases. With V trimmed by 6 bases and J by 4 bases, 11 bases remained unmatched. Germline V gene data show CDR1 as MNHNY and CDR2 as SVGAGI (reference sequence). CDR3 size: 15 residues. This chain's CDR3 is CASRTLDRDGETQYF. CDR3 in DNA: TGTGCCAGCAGGACACTCGACAGGGACGGAGAGACCCAGTACTTC.

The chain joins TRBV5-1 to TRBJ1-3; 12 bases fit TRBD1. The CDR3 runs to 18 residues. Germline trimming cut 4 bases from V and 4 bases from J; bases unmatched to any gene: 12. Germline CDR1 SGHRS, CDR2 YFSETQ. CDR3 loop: CASSSSPGTGGVGNTIYF. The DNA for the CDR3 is TGCGCCAGCAGCAGCAGTCCCGGGACAGGGGGCGTGGGAAACACCATATATTTT.

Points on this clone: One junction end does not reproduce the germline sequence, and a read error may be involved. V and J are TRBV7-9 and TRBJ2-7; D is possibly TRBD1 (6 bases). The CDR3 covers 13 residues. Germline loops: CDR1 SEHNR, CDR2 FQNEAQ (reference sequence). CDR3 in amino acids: CSSSFSTGPEQYF. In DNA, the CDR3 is TGTTCCAGCAGCTTTTCTACAGGGCCCGAGCAGTACTTC.

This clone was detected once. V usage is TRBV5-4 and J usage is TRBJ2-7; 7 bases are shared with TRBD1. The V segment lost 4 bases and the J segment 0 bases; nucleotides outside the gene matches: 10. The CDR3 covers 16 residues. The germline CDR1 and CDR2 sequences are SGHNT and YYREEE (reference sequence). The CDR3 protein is CASSPLTGTVSYEQYF. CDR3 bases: TGTGCCAGCAGCCCATTGACCGGGACAGTCTCCTACGAGCAGTACTTC.